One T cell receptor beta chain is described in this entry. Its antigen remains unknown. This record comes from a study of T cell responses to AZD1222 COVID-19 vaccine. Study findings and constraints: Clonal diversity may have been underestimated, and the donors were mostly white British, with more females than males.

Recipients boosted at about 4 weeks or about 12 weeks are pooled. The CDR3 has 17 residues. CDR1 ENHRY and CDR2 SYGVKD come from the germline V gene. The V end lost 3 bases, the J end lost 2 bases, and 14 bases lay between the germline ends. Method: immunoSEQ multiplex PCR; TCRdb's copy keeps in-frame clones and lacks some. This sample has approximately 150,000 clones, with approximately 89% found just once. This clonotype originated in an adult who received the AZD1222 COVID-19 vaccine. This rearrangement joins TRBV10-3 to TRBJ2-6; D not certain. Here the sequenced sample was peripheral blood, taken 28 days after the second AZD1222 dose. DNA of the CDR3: TGTGCCATCAGTGAAGCATCCCTTACTGCTGGGGCCAACGTCCTGACTTTC. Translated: CAISEASLTAGANVLTF.